This T cell receptor beta chain was sequenced for a study of blood T cell repertoires in COVID-19. Study background: Sites across the United States, Italy and Spain contributed samples from acute and convalescent COVID-19. Sources were T cells, B-cell-depleted T cells, or PBMCs; the material itself was cDNA or gDNA.

There are many counts of this clone. Study processing details: Cell counts per sample came from amplifying reference gene primers. Sequenced by immunoSEQ multiplex PCR; TCRdb stores in-frame clones only, minus some. The V and J calls and clone size are taken from that table; D and trimming were inferred from the DNA. The table lists approximately 130,000 clones, more than 75% of them singletons. The germline V gene has CDR1 GTSNPN and CDR2 SVGIG (reference sequence). This CDR3 region has 14 residues. V trimming: 5 bases; J trimming: 6 bases; junction bases outside the gene matches: 12. The receptor comes from a woman between 50 and 59 years old who had recovered from COVID-19. The rearrangement links TRBV30 to TRBJ2-7; 8 bases are shared with TRBD2. Sequenced sample: peripheral blood. The CDR3 DNA is TGTGCCTGGGGATGGCCGGGGGGGGCCGCCGAGCAGTACTTC. Translating it yields CAWGWPGGAAEQYF.